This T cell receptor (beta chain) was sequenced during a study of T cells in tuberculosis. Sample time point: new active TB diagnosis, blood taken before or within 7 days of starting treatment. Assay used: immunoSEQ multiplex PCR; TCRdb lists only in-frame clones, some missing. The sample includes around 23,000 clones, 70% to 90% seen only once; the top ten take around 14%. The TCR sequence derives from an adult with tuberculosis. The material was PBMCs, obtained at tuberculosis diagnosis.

The CDR3 here is CATSRDGGTDTQYF. The CDR3 bases are TGTGCCACCAGCAGAGATGGGGGGACAGATACGCAGTATTTT. V gene TRBV15 combines with J gene TRBJ2-3; maybe TRBD2 (6 bases). Per germline, CDR1 LNHNV and CDR2 YYDKDF (reference sequence). The CDR3 spans 14 residues. Trimming took 0 bases from V and 3 from J, leaving 7 bases between them.